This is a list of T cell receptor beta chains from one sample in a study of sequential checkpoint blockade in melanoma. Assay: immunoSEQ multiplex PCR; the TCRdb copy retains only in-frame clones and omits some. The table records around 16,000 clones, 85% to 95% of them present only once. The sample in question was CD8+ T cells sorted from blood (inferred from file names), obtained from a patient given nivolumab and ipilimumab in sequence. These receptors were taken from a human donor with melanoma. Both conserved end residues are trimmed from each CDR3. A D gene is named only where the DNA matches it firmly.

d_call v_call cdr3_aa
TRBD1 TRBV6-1 ASSKTGMNNQPQH
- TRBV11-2 ATGWVSNEQY
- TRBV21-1 ASATSGNSYEQY
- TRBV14 ASSQVLYEQY
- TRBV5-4 ASSLTGIGNQPQH
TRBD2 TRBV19 ASSISSGPILYEQY
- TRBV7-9 ASSLLGTYDGYT
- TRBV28 ASSFWAGGNRSGYT
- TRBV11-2 ASSPGEKLF
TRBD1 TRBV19 ASSITGGSQPQH
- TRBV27 ASISNEKLF
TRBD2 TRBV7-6 ASSLFPSGYEQY
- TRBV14 ASSQAIPAATNYGYT
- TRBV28 ASSLGRNTEAF
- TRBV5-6 ASSLLATNEKLF
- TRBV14 ASSSQGHQPQH
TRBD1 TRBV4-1 ASSQPRQGAWDYGYT
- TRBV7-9 ASGGTVTPSNEQF
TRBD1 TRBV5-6 ASSYGQATPLH
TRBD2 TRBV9 ASSVDPQREGQLYEQY
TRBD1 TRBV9 ASSAGQGNTIY